The source of this T cell receptor (beta chain) is a study of T cell responses to AZD1222 COVID-19 vaccine. Study conclusions and caveats: Dominant at 160-218 and 743-854, vaccine-associated CD4 TCRs also spanned spike. It should be noted that donors were predominantly white British and more often female, and clonal diversity was possibly underestimated. Two AZD1222 administrations were followed by greater Spike-specific TCR breadth and depth.

The germline V gene encodes CDR1 MDHEN and CDR2 SYDVKM. Trimming removed 3 bases from V and 7 bases from J, with 15 bases in between. This CDR3 comprises 15 residues. Some clones are missing from TCRdb's copy, which holds only in-frame ones; the method was immunoSEQ multiplex PCR. The sample has 75,000 to 90,000 clones; approximately 85% are singletons. A note on this clone: What it recognizes is unknown.

The receptor's source is an adult who received the AZD1222 COVID-19 vaccine. Sample: peripheral blood, taken 28 days after the second AZD1222 dose. The chain recombines TRBV28 with TRBJ1-4; D is unresolved. The CDR3 sequence: CASSFSDRAVEKLFF. The CDR3 region has the DNA TGTGCCAGCAGTTTCTCCGATCGGGCCGTTGAAAAACTGTTTTTT.